The present T cell receptor (beta chain) was sequenced within a study of shared clonotypes between healthy human individuals. At the level of the study: Donor ages ranged 18 to 49 years: two women, a few men. Each donor had three CD4 naive, three CD4 memory, two CD8 naive and one CD8 memory plate. The study's findings and limits: Generally, naive subsets came out with larger estimated richness than memory subsets.

CDR3 length equals 14 residues. Trimming pared 0 bases from V and 6 bases from J, leaving 8 bases between. CDR1 and CDR2 (germline): ENHRY, SYGVKD. Nashville, Tennessee was home to all donors, who were Caucasian adults. Note on this clone: Its antigen is not identified.

The method was immunoSEQ multiplex PCR; TCRdb's version includes in-frame clones alone and lacks a portion of them. Of 2 million to 2.5 million clones listed, approximately 95% were seen once; the top ten hold about 0.13%. This TCR was recovered from a man aged 18 to 35 in good health. The sequenced sample was naive CD4+ T cells sorted from blood. Subset of the sample: CD45RA+ positively selected. This chain joins TRBV10-3 and TRBJ2-2, with D tentatively TRBD2 (5 bases). The CDR3 sequence: CAISESTGAGELFF. The DNA of the CDR3 is TGTGCCATCAGTGAGTCGACCGGGGCCGGGGAGCTGTTTTTT.